Sequencing of this TCR beta chain was carried out in a study of blood T cells in healthy people across ages. This clonotype was observed a handful of times. The CDR3 is made up of 18 amino acids. CDR1 DFQATT and CDR2 SNEGSKA come from the germline V gene (reference sequence). V lost 3 bases to trimming and J lost 2 bases; unmatched junction nucleotides: 8. Primers used in a second PCR of roughly 6 to 11 cycles were a sample-barcoded 5' primer and a J-beta primer mix. TCRdb re-called the 5' RACE reads with MiXCR, one entry per CDR3 protein. The sample lists 1.2 million to 1.5 million distinct CDR3 sequences; about 40% were seen once.

Sequencing input: blood. This receptor was obtained from a woman aged 18-29 years in good health. The chain recombines TRBV20-1 with TRBJ2-3; TRBD2 matches at 16 bases. The CDR3 protein is CSARGLAGGKGFTDTQYF. The DNA of the CDR3 is TGCAGTGCTAGGGGACTAGCGGGGGGGAAGGGTTTCACAGATACGCAGTATTTT.